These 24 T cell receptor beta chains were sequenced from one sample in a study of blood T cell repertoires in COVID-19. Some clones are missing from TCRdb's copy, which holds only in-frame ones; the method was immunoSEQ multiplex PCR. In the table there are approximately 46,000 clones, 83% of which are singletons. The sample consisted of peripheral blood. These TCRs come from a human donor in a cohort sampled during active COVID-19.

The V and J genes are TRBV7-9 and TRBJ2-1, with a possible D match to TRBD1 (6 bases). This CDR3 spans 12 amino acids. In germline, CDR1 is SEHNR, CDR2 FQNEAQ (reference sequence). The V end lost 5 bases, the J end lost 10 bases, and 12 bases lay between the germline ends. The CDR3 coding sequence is TGTGCCAGCAGCCCGTACGACAGGGAGCAGTTCTTC. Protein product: CASSPYDREQFF.

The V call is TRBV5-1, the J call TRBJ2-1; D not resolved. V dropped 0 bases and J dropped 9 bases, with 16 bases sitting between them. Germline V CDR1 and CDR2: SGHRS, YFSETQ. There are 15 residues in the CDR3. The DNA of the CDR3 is TGCGCCAGCAGCTTGGAAGGCCCTGTGAGGTCTGAGCAGTTCTTC. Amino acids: CASSLEGPVRSEQFF.

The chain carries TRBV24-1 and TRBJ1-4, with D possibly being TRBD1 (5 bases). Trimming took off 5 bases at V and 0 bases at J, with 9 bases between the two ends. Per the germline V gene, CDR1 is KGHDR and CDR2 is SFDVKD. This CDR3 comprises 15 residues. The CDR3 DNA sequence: TGTGCCACCAGTGGCCCGGGGGCAACTAATGAAAAACTGTTTTTT. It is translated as CATSGPGATNEKLFF.

The CDR3 sequence: CASSLISDRAGANVLTF. The CDR3 DNA reads TGTGCCAGCAGCTTGATTTCCGACAGGGCCGGGGCCAACGTCCTGACTTTC. The chain combines TRBV7-2 with TRBJ2-6; 7 bases match TRBD1. The CDR3 has 17 residues. Germline V gene data show CDR1 as SGHTA and CDR2 as FQGNSA. V gave up 3 bases and J gave up 4 bases; unmatched junction bases: 9.

CDR3 in DNA: TGTGCCAGCAGCTTAGTGGGGACAGGGACTACTGTCGAGCAGTACTTC. It codes for CASSLVGTGTTVEQYF. The chain employs TRBV7-2 and TRBJ2-7, with TRBD1 matching over 9 bases. The V gene end was trimmed by 1 base and the J gene end by 6 bases; junction bases not matched to a gene: 10. The CDR3 runs 16 residues. Germline assignment: CDR1 SGHTA and CDR2 FQGNSA.

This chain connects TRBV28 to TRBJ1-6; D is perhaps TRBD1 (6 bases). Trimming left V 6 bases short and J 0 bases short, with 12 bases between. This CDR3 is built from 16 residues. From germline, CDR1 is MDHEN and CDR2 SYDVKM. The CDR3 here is CASRVQGSSYNSPLHF. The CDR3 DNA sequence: TGTGCCAGCAGGGTACAGGGAAGCTCCTATAATTCACCCCTCCACTTT.

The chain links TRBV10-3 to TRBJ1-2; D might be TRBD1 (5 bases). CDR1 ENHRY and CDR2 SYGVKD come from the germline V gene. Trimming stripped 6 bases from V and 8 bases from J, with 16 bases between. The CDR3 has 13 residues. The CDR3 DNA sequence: TGTGCCATCAGCAACCTGGGGGGGGAAGGCTACACCTTC. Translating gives CAISNLGGEGYTF.

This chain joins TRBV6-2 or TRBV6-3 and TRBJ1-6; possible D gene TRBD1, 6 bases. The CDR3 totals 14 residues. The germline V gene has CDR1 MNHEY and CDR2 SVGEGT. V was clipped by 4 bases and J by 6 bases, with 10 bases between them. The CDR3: CASSWTDPNSPLHF. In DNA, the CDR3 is TGTGCCAGCAGTTGGACAGATCCTAATTCACCCCTCCACTTT.

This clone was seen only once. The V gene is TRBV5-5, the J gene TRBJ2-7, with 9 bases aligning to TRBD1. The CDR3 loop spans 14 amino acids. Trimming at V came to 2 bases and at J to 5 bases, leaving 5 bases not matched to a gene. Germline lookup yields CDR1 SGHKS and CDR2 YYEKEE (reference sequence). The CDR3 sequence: CASSLRDRVNEQYF. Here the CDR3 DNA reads TGTGCCAGCAGCTTAAGGGACAGGGTCAACGAGCAGTACTTC.

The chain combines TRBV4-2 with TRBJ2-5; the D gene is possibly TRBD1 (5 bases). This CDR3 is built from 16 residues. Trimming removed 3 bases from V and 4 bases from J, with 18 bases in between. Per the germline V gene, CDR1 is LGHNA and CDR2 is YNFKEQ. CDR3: CASSQLTVPGVETQYF. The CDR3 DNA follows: TGTGCCAGCAGCCAGCTGACAGTTCCCGGTGTAGAGACCCAGTACTTC.

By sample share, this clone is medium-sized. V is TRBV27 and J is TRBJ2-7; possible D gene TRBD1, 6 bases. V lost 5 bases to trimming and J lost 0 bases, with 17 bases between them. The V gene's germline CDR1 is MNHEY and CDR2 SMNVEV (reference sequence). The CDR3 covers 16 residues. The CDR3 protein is CASSTLTGFSSYEQYF. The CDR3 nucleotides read TGTGCCAGCAGTACCCTGACAGGATTTAGCTCCTACGAGCAGTACTTC.

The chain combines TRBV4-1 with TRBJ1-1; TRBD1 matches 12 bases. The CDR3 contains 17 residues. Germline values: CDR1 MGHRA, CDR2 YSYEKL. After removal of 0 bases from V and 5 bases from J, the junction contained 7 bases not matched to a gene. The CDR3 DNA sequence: TGCGCCAGCAGCCAAGATCCGTGGGGACAGGGGGCAACTGAAGCTTTCTTT. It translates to CASSQDPWGQGATEAFF.

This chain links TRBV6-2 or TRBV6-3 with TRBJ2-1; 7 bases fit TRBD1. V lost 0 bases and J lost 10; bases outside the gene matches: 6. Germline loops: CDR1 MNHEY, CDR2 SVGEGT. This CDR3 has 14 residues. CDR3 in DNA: TGTGCCAGCAGTTACTCTACAGGGGCTGGGGAGCAGTTCTTC. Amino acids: CASSYSTGAGEQFF.

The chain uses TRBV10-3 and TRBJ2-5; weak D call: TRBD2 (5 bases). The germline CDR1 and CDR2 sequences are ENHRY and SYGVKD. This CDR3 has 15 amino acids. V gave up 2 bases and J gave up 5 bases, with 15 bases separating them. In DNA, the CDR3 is TGTGCCATCAGTGAGCCTAGCCAAATGGGGGAGACCCAGTACTTC. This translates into CAISEPSQMGETQYF.

In DNA form, the CDR3 reads TGTGCCAGCAGCTTAGCTGGACTAGCGGGGAGCACAGATACGCAGTATTTT. This codes for CASSLAGLAGSTDTQYF. The chain uses TRBV7-2 and TRBJ2-3; 12 nucleotides line up with TRBD2. V shed 0 bases and J 0 bases; nucleotides not matched to a gene: 1. The CDR3 is 17 amino acids. Per germline, CDR1 SGHTA and CDR2 FQGNSA.

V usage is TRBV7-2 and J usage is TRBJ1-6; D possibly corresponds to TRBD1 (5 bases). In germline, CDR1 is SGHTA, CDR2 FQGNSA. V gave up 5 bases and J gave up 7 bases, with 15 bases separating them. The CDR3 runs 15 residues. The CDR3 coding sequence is TGTGCCAGCAGCCCGAAGACGGGGGTGAATTCACCCCTCCACTTT. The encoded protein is CASSPKTGVNSPLHF.

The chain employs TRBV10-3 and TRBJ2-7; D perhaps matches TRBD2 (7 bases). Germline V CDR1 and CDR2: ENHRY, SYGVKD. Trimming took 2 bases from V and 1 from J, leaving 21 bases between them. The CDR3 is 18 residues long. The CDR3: CAISEVGRKGGYSYEQYF. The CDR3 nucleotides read TGTGCCATCAGTGAGGTCGGAAGGAAGGGGGGGTATTCCTACGAGCAGTACTTC.

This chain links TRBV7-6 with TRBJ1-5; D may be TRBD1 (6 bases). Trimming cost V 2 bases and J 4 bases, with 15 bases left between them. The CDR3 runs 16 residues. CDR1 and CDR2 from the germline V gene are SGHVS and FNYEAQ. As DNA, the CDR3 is TGTGCCAGCAGCTTATGGGGGGCCGGGGGGAATCAGCCCCAGCATTTT. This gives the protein CASSLWGAGGNQPQHF. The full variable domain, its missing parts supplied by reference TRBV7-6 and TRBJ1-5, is GAGVSQSPRYKVTKRGQDVALRCDPISGHVSLYWYRQALGQGPEFLTYFNYEAQQDKSGLPNDRFSAERPEGSISTLTIQRTEQRDSAMYRCASSLWGAGGNQPQHFGDGTRLSIL.

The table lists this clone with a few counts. CDR3 sequence: CASSLLQGNTEAFF. CDR3 bases: TGCGCCAGCAGCTTGTTACAGGGAAACACTGAAGCTTTCTTT. This sequence joins TRBV5-1 and TRBJ1-1, with D maybe TRBD1 (6 bases). The ends were cut back, 1 base at V and 2 bases at J, with 9 bases in the middle. The CDR3 totals 14 residues. The germline CDR1 and CDR2 sequences are SGHRS and YFSETQ.

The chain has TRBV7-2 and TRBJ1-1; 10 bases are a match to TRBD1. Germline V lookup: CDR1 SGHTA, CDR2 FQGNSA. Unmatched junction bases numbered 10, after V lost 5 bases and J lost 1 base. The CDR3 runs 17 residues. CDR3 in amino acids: CASSRRMTGGGNTEAFF. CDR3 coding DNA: TGTGCCAGCAGCCGTCGCATGACAGGGGGCGGGAACACTGAAGCTTTCTTT. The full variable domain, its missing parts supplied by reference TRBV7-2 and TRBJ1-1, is GAGVSQSPSNKVTEKGKDVELRCDPISGHTALYWYRQSLGQGLEFLIYFQGNSAPDKSGLPSDRFSAERTGGSVSTLTIQRTQQEDSAVYLCASSRRMTGGGNTEAFFGQGTRLTVV.

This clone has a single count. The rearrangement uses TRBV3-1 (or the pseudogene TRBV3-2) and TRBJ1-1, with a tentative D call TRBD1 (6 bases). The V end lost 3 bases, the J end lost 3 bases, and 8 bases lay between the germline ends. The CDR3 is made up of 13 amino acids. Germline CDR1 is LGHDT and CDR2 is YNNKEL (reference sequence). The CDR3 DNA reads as TGTGCCAGCAGCCAGGACAGTTACACTGAAGCTTTCTTT. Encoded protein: CASSQDSYTEAFF.

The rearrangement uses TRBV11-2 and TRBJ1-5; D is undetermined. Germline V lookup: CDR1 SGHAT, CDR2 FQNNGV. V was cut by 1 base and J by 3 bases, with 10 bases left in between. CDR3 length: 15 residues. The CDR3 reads CASSLGAVPNQPQHF. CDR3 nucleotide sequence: TGTGCCAGCAGCTTAGGGGCTGTGCCCAATCAGCCCCAGCATTTT. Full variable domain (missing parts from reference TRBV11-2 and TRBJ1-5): EAGVAQSPRYKIIEKRQSVAFWCNPISGHATLYWYQQILGQGPKLLIQFQNNGVVDDSQLPKDRFSAERLKGVDSTLKIQPAKLEDSAVYLCASSLGAVPNQPQHFGDGTRLSIL.

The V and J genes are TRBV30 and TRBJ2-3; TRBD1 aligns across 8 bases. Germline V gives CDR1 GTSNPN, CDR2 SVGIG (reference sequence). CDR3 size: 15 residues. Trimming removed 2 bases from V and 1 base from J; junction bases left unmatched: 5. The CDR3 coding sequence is TGTGCCTGGAGTACAGGACAGGGCCGCACAGATACGCAGTATTTT. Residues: CAWSTGQGRTDTQYF. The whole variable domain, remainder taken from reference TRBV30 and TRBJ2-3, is SQTIHQWPATLVQPVGSPLSLECTVEGTSNPNLYWYRQAAGRGLQLLFYSVGIGQISSEVPQNLSASRPQDRQFILSSKKLLLSDSGFYLCAWSTGQGRTDTQYFGPGTRLTVL.

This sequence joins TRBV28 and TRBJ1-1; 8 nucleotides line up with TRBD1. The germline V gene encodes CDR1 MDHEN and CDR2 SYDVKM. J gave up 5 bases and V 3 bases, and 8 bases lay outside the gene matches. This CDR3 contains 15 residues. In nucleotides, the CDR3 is TGTGCCAGCAGTTTGGGCAGGGGGCAGGGTACTGAAGCTTTCTTT. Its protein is CASSLGRGQGTEAFF. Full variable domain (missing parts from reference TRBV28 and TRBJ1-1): DVKVTQSSRYLVKRTGEKVFLECVQDMDHENMFWYRQDPGLGLRLIYFSYDVKMKEKGDIPEGYSVSREKKERFSLILESASTNQTSMYLCASSLGRGQGTEAFFGQGTRLTVV.